The sequence of this T cell receptor (beta chain) was determined in a study of cytomegalovirus exposure and HLA in healthy donors (dated by TCRdb to 2016 to 2017). Notes on the research overall: An earlier analysis of fewer than 750 of the donors reported approximately 260 Gb of sequence data and 100 million to 120 million unique TCR beta sequences obtained from about 179 million T cells. An early release that covered fewer than 800 HLA-typed donors contained around 300 gigabases of sequencing data and 70 million to 100 million unique TCR sequences. The genetic ancestry cluster associated with self-reported Caucasian donors included roughly 84% of the roughly 360 genotyped donors. The study aimed to test whether signatures of past pathogen exposure could be identified by cataloging public T cell receptors. The study profiled the T cell repertoires of hundreds of subjects by immunosequencing and related them to cytomegalovirus serostatus. In addition to the first cohort of 666 subjects, a separate validation cohort of about 120 different subjects was used. To predict cytomegalovirus infection status, the study combined high-throughput TCR immunosequencing, statistical association of individual TCRs with disease status, and machine learning. To study patterns of TCR occurrence, a later analysis re-analyzed previously published TCR beta repertoires from 650 to 750 donors and added high-resolution HLA genotyping. Rather than using new phenotypic data, the later analysis identified candidate immune exposures from TCR beta sequences and from how often those sequences occurred across donors. In an earlier analysis of 587 of the donors, high-throughput TCR beta sequencing was used to judge whether each TCR beta V gene segment behaved as functional or pseudogenic. Alongside the repertoire data, information on donor age, sex, ethnicity and CMV serostatus was compiled. Genome-wide SNP genotypes for about 55% of the roughly 670 donors were used in a later genetic analysis, which treated that subset as a discovery cohort. All discovery cohort repertoires had been generated using a single sequencing platform. HLA typing covered class I and class II loci at four-digit resolution. Typing coverage differed by locus: A, B, C, DRB1 and DQB1 were typed in roughly 620-630 donors, DQA1 in approximately 520, DPA1 in around 580, and DPB1 in approximately 450. Four or five DR-DQ haplotypes were handled as single units for association and clustering because linkage in the cohort was strong. On average, around 230,000 unique TCR beta nucleotide sequences were sequenced per donor among 398 genotyped donors of the cohort, with about 19% of those sequences being non-productive. Summary of the overall study and its limitations: In the study, about 150 TCR beta chains were listed as associated with cytomegalovirus. Assigning TCR associations to individual alleles was difficult when HLA alleles, especially DR and DQ, strongly co-occurred. In a later analysis, several top co-occurrence clusters were reported to appear linked to parvovirus B19, influenza, CMV and Epstein-Barr virus. In an earlier analysis of under 600 of the donors, most TCR beta V segments were observed in productive rearrangements about 90% or about 30% of the time, broadly matching IMGT annotations. A later analysis found that HLA-associated TCR beta chains were more clonally expanded and had lower generation probabilities than equally common non-associated chains. The cohort was sequenced for TCR beta chains only, and without alpha or paired-chain data the features that could be detected were limited. The classifier was reported to diagnose cytomegalovirus status with high specificity and sensitivity in both the original cohort and the validation cohort. The sequencing pipeline was judged likely to have produced a cluster of highly shared sequence variants as a technical artifact. Linkage disequilibrium might explain the correlated functional status among segregating V segments, but an unknown experimental factor could not be ruled out. The presence/absence analyses assumed that sequencing depth was roughly uniform across donors, and that assumption may not be true. A few of the identified cytomegalovirus-associated TCR beta chains were confirmed in vitro to be specific for cytomegalovirus antigens. Because some donors lacked HLA typing at each locus, the association tests relied only on the typed subset. A later analysis found that TCR association rates varied across HLA loci, with DRB1 alleles showing the most associated TCRs and HLA-C alleles the fewest. A later analysis associated about 18,000 TCR beta sequences with specific HLA alleles at a false discovery rate of 0.05. For the cohort, immune exposure information was limited to CMV serostatus. A later genetic analysis associated a missense DCLRE1C variant with V-gene and J-gene trimming of TCR beta chains, and an independent cohort replicated the association. A later genetic analysis reported fewer N-insertions in productive TCRs among donors in an Asian-associated ancestry cluster than the roughly 670-donor mean. Some IMGT-functional V segments, including TRBV6-2 and TRBV6-3, could not be told apart with the 87-base-pair reads, so those segments were excluded. A later analysis found that most CMV-associated TCR beta chains appeared HLA-restricted, with HLA associations seemingly driven largely by CMV exposure. Most TCR sequences were observed very rarely across donors, whereas some public TCRs were present in many individuals. A further reported finding was that TCR beta sequences accurately predicted the HLA-A and HLA-B alleles for most subjects in the first cohort. According to the authors, the approach could potentially be generalized to other disease states and immunological phenotypes. The earlier analysis of around 600 of the donors excluded roughly 17 rarely observed V segments, including chromosome 9 orphons, because counts were too low.

The cysteine opens and the phenylalanine closes a CDR3 of 13 amino acids. Only the CDR3 portion is preserved as DNA: 39 bases, with reading frame beginning at the first base. The germline V gene (reference sequence) yields SEHNR for CDR1 and FQNEAQ for CDR2. From V the trimming removes 6 bases and from J it removes 8 bases, while the gene matches leave 6 bases of the junction unaccounted for. As to this clone: Its antigen specificity is not known. No base qualities exist here, and no much larger clone lies one base off it.

The cohort consisted of 670 or so healthy bone marrow donors. All cohort members were sampled while nominally healthy, although unrecorded immune exposures were likely present. CMV serostatus was positive for more than 250 and negative for about half of the roughly 700 cohort members, and was not recorded for this donor. Each donor provided a peripheral blood sample, and peripheral blood mononuclear cells were used for TCR beta sequencing. Genomic DNA extraction from the blood cell samples was performed with the Qiagen DNeasy Blood Extraction Kit. Library prep was done by the immunoSEQ multiplex PCR assay. For the multiplex PCR, a mixture combining 60 forward primers for TCR Vbeta segments and 13 reverse primers for TCR Jbeta segments was used. Amplification of the CDR3 region of rearranged TCR beta genes was performed with a multiplex PCR assay on genomic DNA. On the Illumina HiSeq System, the amplified TCR beta libraries were sequenced as 87-base-pair reads. The authors processed their data as follows. In a later analysis, 70 million to 95 million unique TCR beta chains were counted across the roughly 670 repertoires, and approximately 11 million of these chains were shared by at least two donors. Raw reads were error-corrected and collapsed into unique sequences with a nearest-neighbor algorithm that merged closely related sequences to remove PCR and sequencing errors. To assign V, D and J gene segments, CDR3 sequences were aligned to IMGT reference sequences. Each retained sequence needed at least a six-nucleotide match to both a V gene segment and a J gene segment. Rearrangements were called productive when the CDR3 lacked stop codons and stayed in frame with V and J; all others were non-productive. CDR3 was defined by IMGT convention, running from the second conserved V-encoded cysteine to the conserved J-encoded phenylalanine. The earlier analysis of about 560 of the donors excluded any sequence lacking an unambiguous match to a single V gene segment. In an earlier analysis of more than 500 of the donors, a V segment was called functional when productive rearrangements were above 56.7%, and segregating when the standard deviation between donors exceeded 5%. A statistical classification framework was built for diagnosing cytomegalovirus status from the catalog of TCR beta chain sequences. In a later analysis, TCR nucleotide sequences were compared against IMGT/GENE-DB human TR gene sequences so that V and J genes could be assigned. In a later analysis, CDR3 sequences and most-parsimonious VDJ recombination scenarios were assigned using the TCRdist pipeline. In a later analysis, each TCR beta chain was defined by its CDR3 amino acid sequence together with its V-gene family, and reads lacking a unique V-gene family were excluded. In a later analysis, 450 to 600 highly shared, low-generation-probability nucleotide sequences were removed to address suspected cross-contamination and a sequencing artifact. In a later analysis, a clonal expansion index was calculated for each public chain from normalized within-repertoire ranks of inferred template counts. A later analysis computed generation probabilities with a VDJ recombination model fitted to out-of-frame rearrangements, and checked the results against IGoR. In a later analysis, TCR-TCR, TCR-HLA and TCR-CMV co-occurrence was scored with hypergeometric tests, and a repertoire-size bias correction was applied to TCR pairs. False discovery rates were estimated in a later analysis by permuting HLA or CMV assignments 20 times. A later analysis grouped co-occurring TCRs with DBSCAN, adding TCRdist sequence similarity when clustering within HLA-allele-positive subsets. Co-occurrence clustering excluded repertoires with fewer than 30,000 or more than 120,000 public chains, plus five with anomalous nucleotide sharing. Sourced from immuneACCESS, this table was stored by TCRdb with only in-frame sequences that have V and J called. A share of the clones is absent; for the studies checked, an unresolved V gene accounts for under half, and the remainder has no known explanation. V and J calls and clone size come straight from that table; D and trimming were deduced from the DNA. For this sample there are about 160,000 clones; roughly three quarters appear just once. Under 4% of the sample rests with the top ten.

The origin of this receptor is a human donor in good health. Input material: PBMCs. The V and J segments used are TRBV7-9 and TRBJ2-1, and TRBD2 aligns with 8 junction nucleotides. For the CDR3, the sequence is CASSHPGGDEQFF. Here is the DNA: TGTGCCAGCAGTCACCCCGGGGGGGATGAGCAGTTCTTC.